The following is a T cell receptor (beta chain) sequence with its context. The study drew the donors from its approximately 120-subject validation cohort, separate from the roughly 700-subject first cohort. The method was immunoSEQ multiplex PCR; TCRdb's version includes in-frame clones alone and lacks a portion of them. This sample has 130,000 to 150,000 clones, with roughly 89% found just once. The data originate from a study of cytomegalovirus exposure and HLA in healthy donors. The source material was PBMCs. The TCR originated in a woman aged 18-29 years in good health and CMV-seropositive.

This CDR3 reads CASSHPGDRGRFKSPLHF. CDR3 coding DNA: TGTGCCAGCAGTCACCCCGGGGACAGGGGGCGATTTAAATCACCCCTCCACTTT. V usage is TRBV27 and J usage is TRBJ1-6; TRBD1 agrees at 12 bases. This CDR3 is 18 amino acids long. Germline V gene sequence: CDR1 MNHEY, CDR2 SMNVEV (reference sequence). With 5 bases clipped from V and 10 bases from J, the junction kept 15 bases outside the gene matches.